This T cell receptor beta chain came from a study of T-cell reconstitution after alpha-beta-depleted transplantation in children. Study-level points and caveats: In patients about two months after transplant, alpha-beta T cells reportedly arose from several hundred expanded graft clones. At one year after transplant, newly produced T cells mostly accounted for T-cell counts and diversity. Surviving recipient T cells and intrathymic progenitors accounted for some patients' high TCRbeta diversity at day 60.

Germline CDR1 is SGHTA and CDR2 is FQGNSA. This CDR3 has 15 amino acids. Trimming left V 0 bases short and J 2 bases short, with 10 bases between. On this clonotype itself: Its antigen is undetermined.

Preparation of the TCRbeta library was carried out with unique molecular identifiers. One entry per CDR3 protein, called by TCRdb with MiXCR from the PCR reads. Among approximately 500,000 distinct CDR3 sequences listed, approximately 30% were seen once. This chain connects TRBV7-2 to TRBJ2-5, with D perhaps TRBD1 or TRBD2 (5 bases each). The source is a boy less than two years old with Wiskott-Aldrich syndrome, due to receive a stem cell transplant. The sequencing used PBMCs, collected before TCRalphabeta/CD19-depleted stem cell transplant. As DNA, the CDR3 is TGTGCCAGCAGCTTAGCGCCCGGGGCACAAGAGACCCAGTACTTC. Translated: CASSLAPGAQETQYF.